This T cell receptor (beta chain) was captured by sequencing in a study of cytomegalovirus exposure and HLA in healthy donors. Study outcomes and limitations: Sequences of the TCR beta chain were said to predict the HLA-A and HLA-B alleles of most subjects accurately. A later analysis showed that HLA-associated TCR beta chains had undergone more clonal expansion than equally common others.

It was with 60 Vbeta and 13 Jbeta primers that the PCR ran. Using immunoSEQ multiplex PCR, the repertoire was profiled, and TCRdb retains in-frame clones only, with some absent. Among about 180,000 clones listed, roughly 70% were seen once. The table lists this clone with a few counts. Its cognate antigen is unknown. The CDR3 is 16 amino acids. Germline values: CDR1 MNHNS, CDR2 SASEGT. Between the trimmed V and J ends, which lost 3 bases and 5 bases, there was a span of 17 bases. Donors consisted of healthy bone marrow donors. The chain carries TRBV6-1 and TRBJ1-5; no firm D call. The sample consisted of PBMCs. The clonotype was recovered from a male donor in good health and CMV-seronegative. In DNA form, the CDR3 reads TGTGCCAGCAGTGAGGCTGCAGGATCAACCTATCAGCCCCAGCATTTT. Its translation is CASSEAAGSTYQPQHF.